The 9 T cell receptor beta chains below were found in one sample sequenced in a study of CD4 and CD8 cells across lung adenocarcinoma regions (dated by TCRdb to the late 2010s). Receptors were amplified or captured by PCR. The reads were generated on a HiSeq X Ten. The public reads were run again by TCRdb, first through fastp at Q25 and then through MiXCR, and only productive beta chains were kept. Every entry covers one CDR3 protein and lists the most common genes and DNA from its rows. The sample table shows around 16,000 distinct CDR3 sequences, and around 55% are seen once. 32% of the sample is taken by the ten largest. Specimen: CD8+ T cells from the center of a lung tumor. The cell subset or site label of this sample denotes: tumor center region. The source is a female donor with lung adenocarcinoma. The CD4 and CD8 labels of this study may be unreliable.

In its sample, this clonotype was seen many times. The CDR3: CASSLGASYEQYF. CDR3 nucleotide sequence: TGTGCCAGCAGCTTAGGGGCTAGCTACGAGCAGTACTTC. The J gene is TRBJ2-7, the V gene TRBV7-6, with unresolved D. The CDR3 is 13 amino acids. CDR1 SGHVS and CDR2 FNYEAQ come from the germline V gene. Trimming removed 1 base from V and 3 bases from J, with 7 bases in between.

The rearrangement links TRBV6-1 to TRBJ1-5; perhaps TRBD1 as D (6 bases). CDR3 length: 14 amino acids. With 8 bases removed from V and 0 bases from J, the gap between germline ends came to 11 bases. Looked up from germline, CDR1 is MNHNS and CDR2 is SASEGT. The CDR3 here is CASLRGVSNQPQHF. The CDR3 region has the DNA TGTGCCAGCCTAAGGGGGGTTAGCAATCAGCCCCAGCATTTT.

The chain recombines TRBV10-3 with TRBJ2-1; perhaps D is TRBD1 or TRBD2 (6 bases each). The last part of the DNA fits TRBJ2-5 better; the J call may be wrong. From germline, CDR1 is ENHRY and CDR2 SYGVKD. This CDR3 spans 16 amino acids. The CDR3 loop reads CAIGGNGGSGQETQYF. CDR3 DNA sequence: TGTGCCATCGGGGGGAACGGGGGCAGTGGGCAGGAGACCCAGTACTTC.

This clonotype was detected ten times or more. V usage is TRBV6-5 and J usage is TRBJ1-6; perhaps TRBD1 as D (5 bases). Germline V CDR1 and CDR2: MNHEY, SVGAGI. The CDR3 covers 18 residues. Trimming took 0 bases from V and 2 from J, leaving 14 bases between them. The CDR3 protein is CASSYSVRGTAYNSPLHF. The CDR3 coding sequence is TGTGCCAGCAGTTACTCGGTGCGGGGGACGGCCTATAATTCACCCCTCCACTTT.

The rearrangement uses TRBV6-1 and TRBJ2-3; the D gene could be TRBD1 or TRBD2 (6 bases each). The end of the DNA aligns better with TRBJ2-7, so the J call may be wrong. CDR3 size: 15 residues. CDR1 is MNHNS, CDR2 SASEGT, per germline. The CDR3 DNA reads as TGTGCCAGCAGTGAGGGACCGGGGGCCAAAGATACGCAGTACTTC. As protein: CASSEGPGAKDTQYF.

V usage is TRBV6-1 and J usage is TRBJ2-4, with D perhaps matching TRBD1 or TRBD2 (5 bases each). The CDR3 extends over 16 amino acids. CDR1 MNHNS and CDR2 SASEGT come from the germline V gene. Trimming left V 5 bases short and J 10 bases short, with 24 bases between. Written as DNA, the CDR3 is TGTGCCAGCAGTCCTACGGGGCAGCGAGCCACAGATATTCAGTACTTC. Amino acid sequence: CASSPTGQRATDIQYF.

In its sample, this clonotype ranks as medium-sized. V gene TRBV6-1 combines with J gene TRBJ1-2; possible D gene TRBD1, 6 bases. The CDR3 contains 15 residues. Germline CDR1 is MNHNS and CDR2 is SASEGT. Trimming took 1 base from V and 3 from J, leaving 12 bases between them. The CDR3: CASSEDRVGDYGYTF. Written as DNA, the CDR3 is TGTGCCAGCAGTGAAGACAGGGTAGGGGACTATGGCTACACCTTC.

As concerns this clonotype: One end of the junction varies from germline; a read error may be responsible. The rearrangement links TRBV6-1 to TRBJ2-4, with 9 bases that match TRBD2. This CDR3 is built from 15 residues. Germline V gene sequence: CDR1 MNHNS, CDR2 SASEGT. CDR3 sequence reads: CARSPGRGGTDMQYF. The DNA of the CDR3 is TGTGCCCGCAGTCCGGGGCGGGGGGGCACAGACATGCAGTACTTC.

This clonotype was seen a single time. This rearrangement joins TRBV6-1 to TRBJ2-5; 9 nucleotides line up with TRBD1. Gene TRBJ2-7 matches the end of the DNA better, so the J call may be wrong. The CDR3 extends over 15 amino acids. The germline V gene encodes CDR1 MNHNS and CDR2 SASEGT. CDR3 protein: CASTPHPGQGYEQYF. The CDR3 nucleotides are TGTGCCAGCACTCCACATCCGGGACAGGGATACGAGCAGTACTTC.